This T cell receptor beta chain was captured by sequencing in a study of Graves' ophthalmopathy and Graves' hyperthyroidism. This clonotype was recorded many times. Its antigen is not identified. The authors amplified TCR beta CDR3 regions, and they did so from RNA transcripts for repertoire sequencing. First-round RT-PCR employed HTBI primers, with a second-round multiplex PCR after it. TCRdb recomputed calls from the multiplex PCR reads with MiXCR, one row per CDR3 protein. The sample has 150,000 to 200,000 distinct CDR3 sequences, roughly two fifths seen once. Trimming cost V 8 bases and J 1 base, with 8 bases left between them. CDR1 MNHEY and CDR2 SVGAGI come from the germline V gene. The CDR3 runs 12 residues. Study results and caveats: Blood also harbored most expanded thyroid clonotypes above 0.001 frequency.

The starting material, over 8.5 ml of fresh peripheral blood, provided the PBMCs. This chain uses TRBV6-5 with TRBJ1-1; D is uncertain. The source material was peripheral blood. The receptor comes from a man aged 30 to 39 with Graves' ophthalmopathy. CDR3 in DNA: TGTGCCAGCTACACAAGGAACACTGAAGCTTTCTTT. Protein product: CASYTRNTEAFF.